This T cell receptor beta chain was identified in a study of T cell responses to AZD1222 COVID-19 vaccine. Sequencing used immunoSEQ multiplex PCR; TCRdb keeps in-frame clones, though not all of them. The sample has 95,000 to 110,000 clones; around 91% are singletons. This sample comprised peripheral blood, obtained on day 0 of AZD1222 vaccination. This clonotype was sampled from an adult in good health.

CDR3 residues: CASSRGGAYEQYF. The DNA for the CDR3 is TGTGCCAGCAGTAGGGGTGGGGCCTACGAGCAGTACTTC. This chain links TRBV12-3 or TRBV12-4 with TRBJ2-7; TRBD1 is a possible D gene (5 bases). The V gene lost 5 bases and the J gene lost 2 bases, with 10 bases spanning the gap. CDR3 length: 13 residues.